The 30 T cell receptor beta chains below come from one sample, sequenced in a study of post-analysis software for immune sequencing data. Study conclusions and caveats: With TRBV5-6, TRBV5-1 and TRBV20-1 included, roughly five TRBV segments were more frequent in patients than in controls.

Their antigens are not known. Prepared TCR beta cDNA libraries contained unique molecular identifiers. TCRdb ran MiXCR on the PCR reads and lists one entry per CDR3 protein. Among almost 700,000 distinct CDR3 sequences listed, approximately 60% were seen once. The sample comprised blood. Every receptor here comes from a girl between 2 and 10 years old with multiple sclerosis.

This clonotype was detected only a few times. The chain joins TRBV29-1 to TRBJ2-5; no reliable D call. The germline V gene has CDR1 SQVTM and CDR2 ANQGSEA. The CDR3 loop spans 12 amino acids. Trimming pared 0 bases from V and 5 bases from J, leaving 7 bases between. CDR3 in amino acids: CSVEDDGETQYF. Here the CDR3 DNA reads TGCAGCGTTGAAGATGATGGGGAGACCCAGTACTTC. Variable domain in full (rest from reference TRBV29-1 and TRBJ2-5): SAVISQKPSRDICQRGTSLTIQCQVDSQVTMMFWYRQQPGQSLTLIATANQGSEATYESGFVIDKFPISRPNLTFSTLTVSNMSPEDSSIYLCSVEDDGETQYFGPGTRLLVL.

This chain's CDR3 is CASSPRRTHQETQYF. As DNA, the CDR3 is TGTGCCAGCAGCCCGAGGCGGACACACCAAGAGACCCAGTACTTC. The chain couples TRBV14 to TRBJ2-5, with a tentative D call TRBD1 (5 bases). CDR1 SGHDN and CDR2 FVKESK come from the germline V gene. Trimming removed 4 bases from V and 0 bases from J, with 12 bases in between. The length of the CDR3 is 15 residues.

This chain links TRBV5-1 with TRBJ2-7; D may correspond to TRBD1 or TRBD2 (5 bases each). With 4 bases removed from V and 4 bases from J, the gap between germline ends came to 12 bases. This CDR3 is 13 amino acids long. Germline assignment: CDR1 SGHRS and CDR2 YFSETQ. CDR3 sequence reads: CASSRLGEYEQYF. The CDR3 bases are TGCGCCAGCAGCAGGTTAGGGGAGTACGAGCAGTACTTC.

CDR3 loop: CASRSRPGMGPIRTEAFF. The CDR3 nucleotides read TGTGCCAGCAGATCCCGTCCGGGGATGGGTCCGATAAGGACTGAAGCTTTCTTT. The chain recombines TRBV6-1 with TRBJ1-1; D remains ambiguous. With 6 bases removed from V and 5 bases from J, the gap between germline ends came to 28 bases. The CDR3 sequence is 18 residues long. The germline gives CDR1 MNHNS, CDR2 SASEGT.

This chain uses TRBV12-3 or TRBV12-4 with TRBJ2-1, with a tentative D call TRBD2 (6 bases). This CDR3 comprises 13 residues. Trimming removed 1 base from V and 6 bases from J, with 7 bases in between. The CDR3 protein is CASSLGDSNEQFF. CDR3 DNA: TGTGCCAGCAGTTTAGGGGACTCCAATGAGCAGTTCTTC.

V is TRBV29-1 and J is TRBJ2-7; D ambiguous. The CDR3 is made up of 14 amino acids. Germline CDR1 is SQVTM and CDR2 is ANQGSEA. Trimming left V 6 bases short and J 0 bases short, with 15 bases between. CDR3 in DNA: TGCAGCGTCGACGTTGGGCAGGCCTCCTACGAGCAGTACTTC. Translation gives CSVDVGQASYEQYF.

The V and J genes are TRBV20-1 and TRBJ1-2, with D maybe TRBD1 (6 bases). CDR1 is DFQATT and CDR2 is SNEGSKA in the germline V gene (reference sequence). This CDR3 comprises 12 residues. V shed 6 bases and J shed 3 bases, with 11 bases lying between them. In DNA form, the CDR3 reads TGCAGTGCGGCAGGACAGTACTATGGCTACACCTTC. Its protein product is CSAAGQYYGYTF.

The chain has TRBV12-3 or TRBV12-4 and TRBJ2-1; D may correspond to TRBD1 or TRBD2 (7 bases each). With 6 bases removed from V and 3 bases from J, the gap between germline ends came to 15 bases. The CDR3 covers 15 residues. CDR3 sequence: CASSWGGGGYNEQFF. For the CDR3, the DNA is TGTGCCAGCAGCTGGGGAGGGGGCGGCTACAATGAGCAGTTCTTC.

This chain connects TRBV6-2 or TRBV6-3 to TRBJ2-6, with D possibly TRBD1 on 5 matching bases. There are 19 residues in the CDR3. CDR1 MNHEY and CDR2 SVGEGT come from the germline V gene. Trimming took off 4 bases at V and 0 bases at J, with 19 bases between the two ends. The CDR3 DNA sequence: TGTGCCAGCAGTTCCGACTCGATCACCCAGGGCTCTGGGGCCAACGTCCTGACTTTC. Encoded protein: CASSSDSITQGSGANVLTF.

The chain is built from TRBV4-2 and TRBJ2-2; TRBD2 matches 8 bases. After removal of 0 bases from V and 0 bases from J, the junction contained 3 bases not matched to a gene. Germline V CDR1 and CDR2: LGHNA, YNFKEQ. This CDR3 comprises 17 residues. CDR3 DNA: TGTGCCAGCAGCCAAGATCGCGGGGGGTCGAACACCGGGGAGCTGTTTTTT. This sequence encodes CASSQDRGGSNTGELFF.

Notes on this clonotype: Mismatch with germline at one junction end may stem from a read error. V is TRBV27 and J is TRBJ2-3, with D perhaps given as TRBD1 or TRBD2 (5 bases each). This CDR3 has 14 amino acids. Germline values: CDR1 MNHEY, CDR2 SMNVEV (reference sequence). The CDR3 here is CAGSSGLGTDTQYF. CDR3 DNA sequence: TGTGCCGGCAGTTCGGGGCTAGGCACAGATACGCAGTATTTT.

This clonotype was detected a few times. The V and J genes are TRBV5-1 and TRBJ2-3, with TRBD1 matching over 9 bases. The CDR3 spans 15 residues. CDR1 and CDR2 (germline): SGHRS, YFSETQ. V trimming: 4 bases; J trimming: 4 bases; junction bases outside the gene matches: 7. In DNA, the CDR3 is TGCGCCAGCAGCGTAGTAGGACAGGGGTCAGATACGCAGTATTTT. This sequence encodes CASSVVGQGSDTQYF.

The CDR3 nucleotides are TGTGCCAGCAGTGAAGCGGGACAGGGCGATGAGCAGTTCTTC. This encodes CASSEAGQGDEQFF. The J gene is TRBJ2-1, the V gene TRBV2; 9 bases line up with TRBD1. The length of the CDR3 is 14 residues. The germline V gene encodes CDR1 SNHLY and CDR2 FYNNEI. Germline trimming cut 0 bases from V and 8 bases from J; bases unmatched to any gene: 2.

The CDR3 nucleotides are TGCAGCGTTGAGATGAGGGGGAGCACAGATACGCAGTATTTT. Encoded protein: CSVEMRGSTDTQYF. The chain carries TRBV29-1 and TRBJ2-3; TRBD1 is a possible D gene (6 bases). This CDR3 has 14 residues. Germline lookup yields CDR1 SQVTM and CDR2 ANQGSEA. The V end was cut by 3 bases, the J end by 0 bases, with 10 bases between.

The chain employs TRBV7-3 and TRBJ1-1; 7 positions agree with TRBD1. The trim removed 1 base at V and 7 bases at J, leaving 3 bases unmatched. The CDR3 runs to 13 residues. CDR1 and CDR2 (germline): SGHTA, FQGTGA. The CDR3 protein is CASSLRGDSEAFF. DNA for the CDR3: TGTGCCAGCAGCTTAAGGGGGGACAGTGAAGCTTTCTTT.

The J gene is TRBJ1-6, the V gene TRBV20-1; D call uncertain. This CDR3 has 15 amino acids. The germline V gene has CDR1 DFQATT and CDR2 SNEGSKA (reference sequence). Trimming left V 5 bases short and J 8 bases short, with 19 bases between. The CDR3 protein is CSAGLAGSPDSPLHF. The CDR3 bases are TGCAGTGCTGGTCTTGCGGGGAGCCCCGATTCACCCCTCCACTTT.

The chain has TRBV5-1 and TRBJ1-4, with 7 bases aligning to TRBD1. V lost 0 bases, J lost 8 bases, and 7 bases stayed unmatched. The CDR3 runs to 15 residues. The germline V gene encodes CDR1 SGHRS and CDR2 YFSETQ. The CDR3 DNA reads TGCGCCAGCAGCTTGGACCGGCCAGGGGGGGAAAAACTGTTTTTT. Amino acids: CASSLDRPGGEKLFF.

V usage is TRBV13 and J usage is TRBJ1-1, with D possibly TRBD1 on 6 matching bases. CDR1 PRHDT and CDR2 FYEKMQ come from the germline V gene (reference sequence). The CDR3 totals 14 residues. The V and J ends lost 5 bases and 1 base respectively, with 11 bases between them. This CDR3 reads CASSQDSANTEAFF. The CDR3 DNA sequence: TGTGCCAGCAGCCAGGACAGTGCGAACACTGAAGCTTTCTTT. The full variable domain, with the rest looked up from reference TRBV13 and TRBJ1-1, is AAGVIQSPRHLIKEKRETATLKCYPIPRHDTVYWYQQGPGQDPQFLISFYEKMQSDKGSIPDRFSAQQFSDYHSELNMSSLELGDSALYFCASSQDSANTEAFFGQGTRLTVV.

This chain joins TRBV2 and TRBJ2-6; no clear D gene. Per the germline V gene, CDR1 is SNHLY and CDR2 is FYNNEI. The CDR3 covers 14 residues. With 4 bases removed from V and 3 bases from J, the gap between germline ends came to 7 bases. CDR3 DNA: TGTGCCAGCAGTGGTGTGGTTGGGGCCAACGTCCTGACTTTC. Amino acid sequence: CASSGVVGANVLTF.

The chain couples TRBV5-1 to TRBJ1-6, with D tentatively TRBD1 (5 bases). The CDR3 has 15 amino acids. The germline V gene has CDR1 SGHRS and CDR2 YFSETQ. V was shortened by 0 bases and J by 7 bases, with 11 bases between the two germline ends. The DNA for the CDR3 is TGCGCCAGCAGCTTGGTTGCCGGGGCCAATTCACCCCTCCACTTT. Translation gives CASSLVAGANSPLHF.

The chain has TRBV3-1 and TRBJ2-7, with 8 nucleotides matching TRBD1. Germline assignment: CDR1 LGHDT and CDR2 YNNKEL (reference sequence). The V and J ends lost 1 base and 5 bases, in that order; junction bases with no gene match: 7. CDR3 size: 15 residues. The CDR3 reads CASSQGQGALHEQYF. The CDR3 DNA follows: TGTGCCAGCAGCCAAGGGCAGGGGGCGCTCCACGAGCAGTACTTC.

The chain carries TRBV15 and TRBJ1-5; 12 bases line up with TRBD1. J gave up 10 bases and V 1 base, and 5 bases lay outside the gene matches. Germline V CDR1 and CDR2: LNHNV, YYDKDF (reference sequence). This CDR3 has 15 amino acids. As DNA, the CDR3 is TGTGCCACCAGCAGAGCCCCGGGACAGGGGGCACCCCAGCATTTT. This translates into CATSRAPGQGAPQHF.

For the CDR3, the DNA is TGTGCCAGCAGCTTTTCAGGGCGTCTTTCACCCCTCCACTTT. It yields the protein CASSFSGRLSPLHF. V gene TRBV11-2 combines with J gene TRBJ1-6; tentatively, D is TRBD1 (5 bases). V was pared by 3 bases and J by 9 bases, with 12 bases between. Per the germline V gene, CDR1 is SGHAT and CDR2 is FQNNGV. There are 14 residues in the CDR3.

The gene calls are TRBV5-1 and TRBJ2-7; D possibly corresponds to TRBD1 (6 bases). Looked up from germline, CDR1 is SGHRS and CDR2 is YFSETQ. The CDR3 totals 16 residues. The V end lost 5 bases, the J end lost 4 bases, and 22 bases lay between the germline ends. Here the CDR3 reads CASSPIGATGAYEQYF. The DNA of the CDR3 is TGCGCCAGCAGTCCAATAGGGGCGACAGGAGCTTACGAGCAGTACTTC.

This clonotype turned up a few times. The gene calls are TRBV12-3 or TRBV12-4 and TRBJ1-2; D is unclear. Deletions cut 5 bases from V and 4 bases from J, with 17 bases between. This CDR3 comprises 15 residues. The CDR3 spells CASSPFRSGSYGYTF. The DNA of the CDR3 is TGTGCCAGCAGTCCCTTTAGAAGCGGATCCTATGGCTACACCTTC.

J is TRBJ2-6 and V is TRBV3-1; D uncertain. The CDR3 runs to 16 residues. Trimming shortened V by 8 bases and J by 0 bases, and 14 bases separated the two germline ends. The V gene's germline CDR1 is LGHDT and CDR2 YNNKEL (reference sequence). This CDR3 reads CASGGGQYSGANVLTF. The CDR3 DNA follows: TGTGCCAGCGGTGGCGGCCAATACTCTGGGGCCAACGTCCTGACTTTC.

The V and J genes are TRBV6-2 or TRBV6-3 and TRBJ2-3; no clear D gene. The CDR3 covers 11 residues. Germline V lookup: CDR1 MNHEY, CDR2 SVGEGT. The V end was cut by 5 bases, the J end by 6 bases, with 6 bases between. The CDR3 protein is CASSKLDTQYF. CDR3 bases: TGTGCCAGCAGTAAGCTGGATACGCAGTATTTT.

Only a few counts were recorded for this clonotype. The rearrangement joins TRBV12-3 or TRBV12-4 to TRBJ2-5, with 8 bases lining up with TRBD1. The CDR3 totals 15 residues. V trimming: 4 bases; J trimming: 3 bases; junction bases outside the gene matches: 7. CDR3 in DNA: TGTGCCAGCAGTTCTGGCAGGGGGCTGGAAGAGACCCAGTACTTC. Translation: CASSSGRGLEETQYF.

This chain links TRBV5-5 with TRBJ2-3, with D tentatively TRBD1 or TRBD2 (5 bases each). CDR3 length equals 16 residues. Germline CDR1 SGHKS, CDR2 YYEKEE (reference sequence). V was shortened by 1 base and J by 0 bases, with 12 bases between the two germline ends. CDR3 residues: CASSLIPGPSTDTQYF. For the CDR3, the DNA is TGTGCCAGCAGCTTGATCCCGGGACCTAGCACAGATACGCAGTATTTT.

This clonotype has a handful of counts. The rearrangement joins TRBV3-1 to TRBJ2-1, with TRBD1 matching over 7 bases. With V trimmed by 0 bases and J by 2 bases, 1 base remained unmatched. The CDR3 extends over 15 amino acids. Germline lookup yields CDR1 LGHDT and CDR2 YNNKEL (reference sequence). The CDR3 loop reads CASSQEGTAYNEQFF. The CDR3 DNA sequence: TGTGCCAGCAGCCAAGAGGGGACAGCCTACAATGAGCAGTTCTTC.